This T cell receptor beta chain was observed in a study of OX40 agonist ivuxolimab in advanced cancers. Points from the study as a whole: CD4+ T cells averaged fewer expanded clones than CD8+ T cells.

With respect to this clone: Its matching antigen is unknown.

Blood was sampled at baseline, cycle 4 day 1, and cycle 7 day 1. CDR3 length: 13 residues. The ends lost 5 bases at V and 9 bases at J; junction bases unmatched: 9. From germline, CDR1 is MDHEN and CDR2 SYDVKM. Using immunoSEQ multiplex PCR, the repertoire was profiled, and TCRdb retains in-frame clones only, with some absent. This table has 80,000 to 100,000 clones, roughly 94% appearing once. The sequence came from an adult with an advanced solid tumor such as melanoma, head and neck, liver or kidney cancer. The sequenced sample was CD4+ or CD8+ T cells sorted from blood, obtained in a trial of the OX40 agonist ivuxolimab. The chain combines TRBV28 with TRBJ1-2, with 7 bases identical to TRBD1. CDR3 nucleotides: TGTGCCAGCAGTCTCGGACAGGCCGGGAGCTACACCTTC. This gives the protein CASSLGQAGSYTF.